One sample yielded the 27 T cell receptor beta chains listed below, sequenced in a study of spatial heterogeneity in lung cancer. TCRdb used MiXCR to reprocess the 5' RACE reads, holding one entry per CDR3 protein. The sample holds about 12,000 distinct CDR3 sequences, 5.5% to 8% seen once. The sample's time point: sample taken at primary tumor resection. Material for sequencing was whole RNA from tumor, nontumor lung or frozen PBMC, left unsorted. The sample in question was normal lung tissue next to the tumor, obtained at surgery. Receptors were obtained from a male donor with early-stage non-small cell lung cancer.

This clonotype was detected many times. With the library built for alpha chains, this beta chain is off target and its frequency is not meaningful. The J gene is TRBJ1-2, the V gene TRBV6-5; TRBD1 aligns across 7 bases. The CDR3 has 15 amino acids. Germline V gene lookup returns CDR1 MNHEY and CDR2 SVGAGI. The V gene end was trimmed by 3 bases and the J gene end by 4 bases; junction bases not matched to a gene: 8. The CDR3 DNA is TGTGCCAGCAGTTATACTCGGGACAGCGTCTATGGCTACACCTTC. Protein product: CASSYTRDSVYGYTF.

This clonotype has at least ten counts. The library was designed around alpha chains, so this beta chain is a stray read whose abundance carries little weight. The rearrangement uses TRBV20-1 and TRBJ2-1; 9 bases map to TRBD2. The CDR3 covers 17 residues. Germline V gene data show CDR1 as DFQATT and CDR2 as SNEGSKA (reference sequence). The J segment lost 2 bases and the V segment lost 0 bases, leaving 8 bases of the junction unmatched. CDR3 coding DNA: TGCAGTGCTAGAGAATTGCGGGGGACTAGCCCCTACAATGAGCAGTTCTTC. It specifies CSARELRGTSPYNEQFF.

This clonotype is medium-sized (0.01 to 0.1%) in the sample. The library was prepared for alpha chains; this beta chain is a stray read, so its frequency means little. The chain combines TRBV6-1 with TRBJ2-7; 7 positions match TRBD1. The CDR3 is 17 amino acids. The J segment lost 1 base and the V segment lost 5 bases, leaving 14 bases of the junction unmatched. Germline loops: CDR1 MNHNS, CDR2 SASEGT. For the CDR3, the DNA is TGTGCCAGCAGTTTGGGGTTACCGGGACAGCCTTCCTACGAGCAGTACTTC. This sequence encodes CASSLGLPGQPSYEQYF.

This clonotype ranks as large. This beta chain is an off-target read within a library intended for alpha chains, so its frequency means little. The chain links TRBV27 to TRBJ1-6, with D unresolved. The germline V and J ends were trimmed by 5 bases and 7 bases, with 15 bases remaining between them. The germline CDR1 and CDR2 sequences are MNHEY and SMNVEV (reference sequence). The CDR3 runs 15 residues. Here the CDR3 DNA reads TGTGCCAGCAGTCAACTTAGGACGTCCAATTCACCCCTCCACTTT. Its translation is CASSQLRTSNSPLHF.

This clonotype has at least ten counts. Relative to the germline gene, one junction end is altered; a read error may explain this. Being off target in a library aimed at alpha chains, this beta chain has a size of little meaning. The chain uses TRBV7-7 and TRBJ2-5; D is uncertain. The CDR3 runs 13 residues. From germline, CDR1 is SSHAT and CDR2 FNYEAQ (reference sequence). CDR3: CASTLLPQETQYF. The CDR3 coding sequence is TGTGCTAGCACACTCCTCCCCCAAGAGACCCAGTACTTC.

This clonotype was observed a handful of times. Found in a library prepared for alpha chains, this beta chain is an off-target read, and its abundance has little meaning. V usage is TRBV7-3 and J usage is TRBJ2-7; D remains unclear. The CDR3 is 13 residues long. Deletions cut 2 bases from V and 0 bases from J, with 5 bases between. CDR1 is SGHTA and CDR2 is FQGTGA in the germline V gene. The CDR3 DNA reads as TGTGCCAGCAGCTTAGATCCCTCCTACGAGCAGTACTTC. This translates into CASSLDPSYEQYF.

This clonotype was detected many times. This beta chain is an unintended read in a library built for alpha chains; its size means little. Here the CDR3 reads CSVEGTDTQYF. The CDR3 DNA sequence: TGCAGCGTTGAGGGCACAGATACGCAGTATTTT. The V gene is TRBV29-1, the J gene TRBJ2-3; D uncertain. This CDR3 is 11 amino acids long. The V and J ends lost 3 bases and 1 base respectively, with 2 bases between them. Germline CDR1 SQVTM, CDR2 ANQGSEA.

The table lists this clonotype with many counts. This beta chain is a stray read from a library made for alpha chains; its abundance is not meaningful. The chain uses TRBV5-1 and TRBJ1-1; D gene uncertain. The CDR3 spans 14 residues. Trimming stripped 7 bases from V and 2 bases from J, with 15 bases between. The germline V gene has CDR1 SGHRS and CDR2 YFSETQ. This CDR3 reads CASGVSGINTEAFF. The CDR3 DNA reads as TGCGCCAGCGGAGTGAGCGGGATTAACACTGAAGCTTTCTTT.

This clonotype was counted ten times or more. This beta chain is an off-target read within a library intended for alpha chains, so its frequency means little. The chain's CDR3 is CSAREASEYEQYF. CDR3 DNA: TGCAGTGCTAGAGAGGCTAGCGAGTACGAGCAGTACTTC. The chain joins TRBV20-1 to TRBJ2-7; TRBD2 might be the D (6 bases). CDR3 length: 13 residues. Germline CDR1 DFQATT, CDR2 SNEGSKA (reference sequence). V lost 0 bases, J lost 4 bases, and 10 bases lay in between.

By sample fraction, this clonotype is medium-sized. Being off target in a library aimed at alpha chains, this beta chain has a size of little meaning. This chain connects TRBV5-6 to TRBJ2-1; D is unresolved. The CDR3 is 11 residues long. V was pared by 1 base and J by 6 bases, with 2 bases between. CDR1 SGHDT and CDR2 YYEEEE come from the germline V gene. CDR3 sequence: CASSLTNEQFF. The CDR3 DNA sequence: TGTGCCAGCAGCTTGACCAATGAGCAGTTCTTC.

With respect to this clonotype: The size of this beta chain means little, since it is a stray read in a library made for alpha chains. J is TRBJ1-6 and V is TRBV10-3; no reliable D call. The germline gives CDR1 ENHRY, CDR2 SYGVKD. V gave up 3 bases and J gave up 6 bases, with 12 bases separating them. This CDR3 is built from 15 residues. This CDR3 reads CAISDRTARNSPLHF. The CDR3 nucleotides read TGTGCCATCAGTGACCGGACGGCCCGTAATTCACCCCTCCACTTT.

Remarks on this clonotype: Within a library made for alpha chains, this beta chain is off target, and its count is uninformative. The chain couples TRBV12-3 or TRBV12-4 to TRBJ2-2, with a weak D call TRBD2 (6 bases). The V gene lost 7 bases and the J gene lost 3 bases, with 15 bases spanning the gap. The CDR3 extends over 15 amino acids. The CDR3 here is CASTSGTRDTGELFF. CDR3 sequence (DNA): TGTGCCAGCACCTCCGGGACTCGAGACACCGGGGAGCTGTTTTTT.

The sample holds many counts of this clonotype. The library was designed around alpha chains, so this beta chain is a stray read whose abundance carries little weight. The V and J genes are TRBV7-2 and TRBJ2-1; 9 bases map to TRBD2. This CDR3 region has 14 residues. V shed 5 bases and J 10 bases; nucleotides not matched to a gene: 9. Per germline, CDR1 SGHTA and CDR2 FQGNSA. In DNA form, the CDR3 reads TGTGCCAGCAGCCTAGGGACTAGCCGGGACGAGCAGTTCTTC. Translated, it gives CASSLGTSRDEQFF. The variable domain in full, with the rest retrieved from reference TRBV7-2 and TRBJ2-1, is GAGVSQSPSNKVTEKGKDVELRCDPISGHTALYWYRQSLGQGLEFLIYFQGNSAPDKSGLPSDRFSAERTGGSVSTLTIQRTQQEDSAVYLCASSLGTSRDEQFFGPGTRLTVL.

On this clonotype itself: This beta chain turned up in a library designed for alpha chains; as an off-target read, its abundance says little. This chain joins TRBV27 and TRBJ1-2, with 7 bases identical to TRBD1. Trimming cost V 0 bases and J 2 bases; bases outside gene matches: 9. The CDR3 spans 17 residues. Per the germline V gene, CDR1 is MNHEY and CDR2 is SMNVEV (reference sequence). The CDR3 loop is CASSLSAWGQRNYGYTF. The DNA for the CDR3 is TGTGCCAGCAGTTTATCGGCTTGGGGACAGCGAAACTATGGCTACACCTTC.

This clonotype ranks as medium-sized. This beta chain represents an off-target read in a library built for alpha chains; its size is of limited meaning. The V and J genes are TRBV20-1 and TRBJ1-1; 7 nucleotides line up with TRBD1. The CDR3 consists of 13 residues. V lost 7 bases to trimming and J lost 1 base; unmatched junction nucleotides: 6. Germline values: CDR1 DFQATT, CDR2 SNEGSKA (reference sequence). In DNA, the CDR3 is TGCAGTGTCCCCAGGGGGGCGAACACTGAAGCTTTCTTT. This translates into CSVPRGANTEAFF.

Many counts were recorded for this clonotype. Since it is a stray read in a library aimed at alpha chains, this beta chain has a size that is not meaningful. V usage is TRBV20-1 and J usage is TRBJ2-7; D possibly corresponds to TRBD2 (5 bases). Germline V gene sequence: CDR1 DFQATT, CDR2 SNEGSKA (reference sequence). V lost 5 bases to trimming and J lost 0 bases, with 11 bases between them. CDR3 size: 13 residues. DNA for the CDR3: TGCAGTGCTCGGCTAGGGAGCTCCTACGAGCAGTACTTC. Its translation is CSARLGSSYEQYF.

This clonotype has a count of ten or more. This beta chain was picked up by a library intended for alpha chains and is off target, so its count carries little meaning. The V call is TRBV9, the J call TRBJ1-5, with D perhaps matching TRBD1 (6 bases). Germline V lookup: CDR1 SGDLS, CDR2 YYNGEE. The V end lost 4 bases, the J end lost 6 bases, and 14 bases lay between the germline ends. The CDR3 contains 14 residues. The CDR3 nucleotides read TGTGCCAGCAGCCCAGGGGTCGAGGGTCAGCCCCAGCATTTT. This encodes CASSPGVEGQPQHF.

This clonotype was picked up many times. Within a library made for alpha chains, this beta chain is off target, and its count is uninformative. This chain connects TRBV7-2 to TRBJ1-1, with D unresolved. Trimming pared 3 bases from V and 5 bases from J, leaving 10 bases between. The CDR3 is made up of 13 amino acids. CDR1 and CDR2 from the germline V gene are SGHTA and FQGNSA. CDR3 protein: CASSFGRGTEAFF. The DNA of the CDR3 is TGTGCCAGCAGCTTCGGACGAGGGACTGAAGCTTTCTTT.

A few counts support this clonotype. With the library built for alpha chains, this beta chain is off target and its frequency is not meaningful. The chain combines TRBV7-9 with TRBJ2-2; 7 bases align to TRBD1. Germline V gene data show CDR1 as SEHNR and CDR2 as FQNEAQ (reference sequence). The junction had 8 bases not matched to a gene; V was cut back by 5 bases and J by 2 bases. CDR3 length: 16 residues. The chain's CDR3 is CASSLRQGINTGELFF. CDR3 bases: TGTGCCAGCAGCCTACGACAGGGAATAAACACCGGGGAGCTGTTTTTT.

This clonotype appeared many times. As an off-target read in a library built for alpha chains, this beta chain has a frequency of little significance. The CDR3 reads CASSVISGAYEQYF. The CDR3 DNA follows: TGTGCCAGCAGTGTTATCAGCGGGGCCTACGAGCAGTACTTC. The gene calls are TRBV6-1 and TRBJ2-7; TRBD2 matches 7 bases. V was pared by 4 bases and J by 2 bases, with 5 bases of the junction left unmatched. This CDR3 has 14 amino acids. Germline V gene lookup returns CDR1 MNHNS and CDR2 SASEGT.

This clonotype was seen repeatedly, ten times or more. The size of this beta chain means little, since it is a stray read in a library made for alpha chains. V usage is TRBV5-1 and J usage is TRBJ2-4; 8 positions agree with TRBD2. V shed 2 bases, J shed 6 bases, and the junction held 7 bases outside the gene matches. The germline CDR1 and CDR2 sequences are SGHRS and YFSETQ. The CDR3 is 15 residues long. The CDR3 reads CASSLLAGGGNIQYF. The CDR3 DNA follows: TGCGCCAGCAGCTTATTGGCGGGAGGCGGAAACATTCAGTACTTC.

This clonotype was seen a handful of times. Since the library was made to target alpha chains, this beta chain is a stray read and its abundance is not meaningful. The rearrangement joins TRBV15 to TRBJ2-2; unclear D gene. V was shortened by 4 bases and J by 7 bases, with 10 bases between the two germline ends. The V gene's germline CDR1 is LNHNV and CDR2 YYDKDF (reference sequence). This CDR3 is 13 amino acids long. Here the CDR3 DNA reads TGTGCCACCAGCACCCAGAATGGCGGGGAGCTGTTTTTT. Protein: CATSTQNGGELFF.

This clonotype was seen many times. With the library built for alpha chains, this beta chain is off target and its frequency is not meaningful. CDR3 DNA sequence: TGTGCCAGCAGCTTAACTAGCGGGATGGAGACCCAGTACTTC. It codes for CASSLTSGMETQYF. The chain carries TRBV11-2 and TRBJ2-5; 10 nucleotides match TRBD2. There are 14 residues in the CDR3. CDR1 SGHAT and CDR2 FQNNGV come from the germline V gene. Trimming removed 2 bases from V and 5 bases from J; junction bases left unmatched: 2.

In this sample, this clonotype turned up many times. The library was prepared for alpha chains; this beta chain is a stray read, so its frequency means little. The chain employs TRBV30 and TRBJ2-2; no definite D call. Germline V gene data show CDR1 as GTSNPN and CDR2 as SVGIG (reference sequence). Trimming cost V 3 bases and J 5 bases, with 16 bases left between them. The CDR3 is 15 residues long. The CDR3, as DNA: TGTGCCTGGAGATCTATGCGGAATCGGACCGGGGAGCTGTTTTTT. It is translated as CAWRSMRNRTGELFF.

This clonotype was detected many times. Since it is a stray read in a library aimed at alpha chains, this beta chain has a size that is not meaningful. The V call is TRBV24-1, the J call TRBJ2-1; 7 nucleotides line up with TRBD1. Germline V gene lookup returns CDR1 KGHDR and CDR2 SFDVKD. The V and J ends lost 7 bases and 6 bases, in that order; junction bases with no gene match: 5. This CDR3 has 13 amino acids. CDR3 sequence reads: CATSRDSINEQFF. CDR3 coding DNA: TGTGCCACCAGCCGGGACAGCATCAATGAGCAGTTCTTC.

This clonotype was seen at least ten times. Found in a library prepared for alpha chains, this beta chain is an off-target read, and its abundance has little meaning. The chain has TRBV5-1 and TRBJ1-2, with D maybe TRBD1 (6 bases). Germline CDR1 is SGHRS and CDR2 is YFSETQ. V was clipped by 4 bases and J by 3 bases, with 13 bases between them. The CDR3 has 14 amino acids. The CDR3 here is CASSTGQTYYGYTF. The CDR3, as DNA: TGCGCCAGCAGCACTGGACAGACCTACTATGGCTACACCTTC.

This clonotype was found a few times. This beta chain lies outside the target of a library built for alpha chains; its clone size means little. This chain links TRBV29-1 with TRBJ2-1, with D possibly matching TRBD1 (6 bases). The CDR3 contains 15 residues. Germline V gene lookup returns CDR1 SQVTM and CDR2 ANQGSEA. V dropped 5 bases and J dropped 0 bases, with 14 bases sitting between them. CDR3 nucleotides: TGCAGCGTTACCGACAGGACCAGCTCCTACAATGAGCAGTTCTTC. Amino acid sequence: CSVTDRTSSYNEQFF.